This is a list of T cell receptor beta chains from one sample in a study of blood T cell repertoires in COVID-19. Measured with immunoSEQ multiplex PCR; TCRdb has only the in-frame clones, and not every one. The table lists 40,000 to 55,000 clones, 80% to 90% of them singletons. The sequenced sample was peripheral blood. These receptors were collected from a human donor in a cohort sampled during active COVID-19. Both conserved end residues are part of each CDR3. The order of the fields is D gene, clone size, V gene, J gene, CDR3 protein, CDR3 DNA. D genes are given only for firm matches. Size is stated for part of the rows, as once, few or many counts, or as a class when the clone is expanded.

NA	few	TRBV6-1	TRBJ1-2	CASSELINYGYTF	TGTGCCAGCAGTGAACTTATTAACTATGGCTACACCTTC
TRBD2	once	TRBV28	TRBJ2-1	CASSLWRGWSSYNEQFF	TGTGCCAGCAGTTTATGGCGGGGGTGGAGCTCCTACAATGAGCAGTTCTTC
TRBD2	NA	TRBV19	TRBJ2-1	CASSTYSGRISYNEQFF	TGTGCCAGTAGTACCTATAGCGGGAGAATCTCCTACAATGAGCAGTTCTTC
NA	once	TRBV7-2	TRBJ2-3	CASSPTRWSDTQYF	TGTGCCAGCAGCCCGACTAGATGGTCAGATACGCAGTATTTT
TRBD2	NA	TRBV18	TRBJ2-1	CASTAGGPWVEQFF	TGTGCCAGCACTGCGGGAGGGCCGTGGGTTGAGCAGTTCTTC
TRBD1	NA	TRBV5-1	TRBJ2-1	CASSSDRDDEQFF	TGCGCCAGCAGCTCGGACAGGGACGATGAGCAGTTCTTC
TRBD1	NA	TRBV14	TRBJ1-2	CASSPQGQAYGYTF	TGTGCCAGCAGCCCCCAAGGACAGGCTTATGGCTACACCTTC
TRBD2	NA	TRBV5-1	TRBJ2-7	CASSPTGTSGSYEQYF	TGCGCCAGCAGCCCCACCGGGACTAGCGGATCCTACGAGCAGTACTTC
NA	NA	TRBV5-1	TRBJ2-3	CASSLAERRGTDTQYF	TGCGCCAGCAGCTTGGCCGAGCGGAGGGGCACAGATACGCAGTATTTT
NA	few	TRBV7-2	TRBJ2-1	CASSHSVSSYNEQFF	TGTGCCAGCAGCCATTCAGTAAGCTCCTACAATGAGCAGTTCTTC
TRBD2	NA	TRBV30	TRBJ2-7	CAWSATSGYEQYF	TGTGCCTGGAGTGCTACTAGCGGCTACGAGCAGTACTTC
NA	few	TRBV19	TRBJ2-2	CASSIVGGTGELFF	TGTGCCAGTAGTATAGTAGGCGGCACCGGGGAGCTGTTTTTT
NA	NA	TRBV6-6	TRBJ2-7	CASSYVGQWAGEQYF	TGTGCCAGCAGTTACGTGGGGCAGTGGGCCGGCGAGCAGTACTTC
TRBD2	NA	TRBV11-3	TRBJ2-1	CASSPPRAGGNNEQFF	TGTGCCAGCAGCCCACCTAGGGCGGGAGGTAACAATGAGCAGTTCTTC
NA	NA	TRBV7-9	TRBJ2-7	CASSLGTGSEQYF	TGTGCCAGCAGCTTAGGCACAGGGTCCGAGCAGTACTTC
TRBD2	NA	TRBV11-2	TRBJ2-3	CASSLTSGRGTDTQYF	TGTGCCAGCAGCTTAACTAGCGGGAGAGGGACAGATACGCAGTATTTT
NA	NA	TRBV7-6	TRBJ2-1	CASSPLWEDYNEQFF	TGTGCCAGCAGCCCCTTGTGGGAGGACTACAATGAGCAGTTCTTC
TRBD1	NA	TRBV7-8	TRBJ2-7	CASSSPGQTYEQYF	TGTGCCAGCAGTTCACCGGGACAGACCTACGAGCAGTACTTC
NA	NA	TRBV6-1	TRBJ1-2	CASSDQGKGNGYTF	TGTGCCAGCAGTGACCAGGGGAAAGGGAATGGCTACACCTTC
TRBD1	NA	TRBV15	TRBJ1-2	CATSRDRTGRTYGYTF	TGTGCCACCAGCAGAGATCGGACAGGGAGAACCTATGGCTACACCTTC
NA	NA	TRBV6-6	TRBJ2-2	CASSLRWGQMGNTGELFF	TGTGCCAGCAGTCTACGTTGGGGGCAGATGGGGAACACCGGGGAGCTGTTTTTT
TRBD1	NA	TRBV2	TRBJ1-1	CASSPRTTGSTEAFF	TGTGCCAGCAGTCCAAGGACGACAGGGAGCACTGAAGCTTTCTTT
TRBD2	NA	TRBV6-5	TRBJ2-7	CASSPGLAQPYEQYF	TGTGCCAGCAGCCCCGGACTAGCCCAGCCCTACGAGCAGTACTTC
NA	once	TRBV19	TRBJ2-1	CASSEGLLGPYNEQFF	TGTGCCAGTAGTGAAGGACTGCTCGGGCCTTACAATGAGCAGTTCTTC
NA	NA	TRBV3-1/TRBV3-2	TRBJ2-2	CAPSGGELFF	TGTGCCCCTTCGGGAGGGGAGCTGTTTTTT
TRBD2	NA	TRBV7-3	TRBJ2-1	CASSLLAGANIYNEQFF	TGTGCCAGCAGCTTATTAGCGGGAGCGAACATTTACAATGAGCAGTTCTTC
TRBD2	few	TRBV7-8	TRBJ2-2	CASSPWTSGNTGELFF	TGTGCCAGCAGCCCTTGGACTAGCGGGAACACCGGGGAGCTGTTTTTT
NA	NA	TRBV7-9	TRBJ2-7	CASSQEGLEQYF	TGTGCCAGCAGCCAAGAGGGTCTCGAGCAGTACTTC
TRBD2	NA	TRBV9	TRBJ2-1	CASGLSGRAVNEQFF	TGTGCCAGCGGACTGAGTGGGAGGGCCGTTAATGAGCAGTTCTTC
NA	NA	TRBV7-2	TRBJ1-5	CASSLEWGPQPQHF	TGTGCCAGCAGCTTAGAGTGGGGGCCTCAGCCCCAGCATTTT
NA	NA	TRBV6-5	TRBJ2-1	CASSMTVNSYNEQFF	TGTGCCAGCAGTATGACAGTTAACTCCTACAATGAGCAGTTCTTC
NA	NA	TRBV5-8	TRBJ1-2	CASSLAGYGYTF	TGTGCCAGCAGCTTGGCAGGGTATGGCTACACCTTC
NA	NA	TRBV2	TRBJ1-5	CASSEAGVEPQHF	TGTGCCAGCAGTGAAGCAGGGGTGGAGCCCCAGCATTTT
TRBD1	NA	TRBV28	TRBJ2-2	CASSLEGDRVAGELFF	TGTGCCAGCAGTTTGGAGGGGGACAGGGTCGCCGGGGAGCTGTTTTTT
TRBD2	NA	TRBV9	TRBJ2-1	CASSISGSYNEQFF	TGTGCCAGCAGCATTAGCGGGAGCTACAATGAGCAGTTCTTC
TRBD1	once	TRBV19	TRBJ2-5	CACRGQGSQETQYF	TGTGCCTGTCGGGGACAGGGATCACAAGAGACCCAGTACTTC
TRBD1	NA	TRBV4-1	TRBJ1-1	CASSRSGTGGGLTEAFF	TGCGCCAGCAGCCGATCCGGGACAGGGGGCGGTCTTACTGAAGCTTTCTTT
NA	NA	TRBV7-9	TRBJ2-5	CASSLDFGGETQYF	TGTGCCAGCAGCTTAGATTTCGGGGGAGAGACCCAGTACTTC
NA	NA	TRBV5-1	TRBJ1-2	CASSDLQGNYGYTF	TGCGCCAGCAGCGACCTACAGGGTAACTATGGCTACACCTTC
TRBD2	NA	TRBV6-6	TRBJ2-1	CASSYGASGGDEQFF	TGTGCCAGCAGTTACGGGGCTAGCGGGGGCGATGAGCAGTTCTTC
TRBD2	NA	TRBV28	TRBJ2-1	CASSFQREWVEQFF	TGTGCCAGCAGTTTTCAGCGGGAATGGGTTGAGCAGTTCTTC
TRBD1	NA	TRBV15	TRBJ2-1	CATSRTGKDEQFF	TGTGCCACCAGCAGGACAGGGAAAGATGAGCAGTTCTTC
TRBD1	NA	TRBV7-2	TRBJ2-7	CASSLAGQGAYEQYF	TGTGCCAGCAGCTTAGCTGGACAGGGGGCCTACGAGCAGTACTTC
TRBD1	few	TRBV6-4	TRBJ2-7	CASSAGTGAYEQYF	TGTGCCAGCAGCGCCGGGACAGGGGCCTACGAGCAGTACTTC
TRBD2	NA	TRBV2	TRBJ2-3	CAVGLGGGTDTQYF	TGTGCCGTTGGACTGGGAGGGGGCACAGATACGCAGTATTTT
TRBD2	few	TRBV7-9	TRBJ2-5	CASSSGLAGKETQYF	TGTGCCAGCAGCTCGGGACTAGCGGGAAAAGAGACCCAGTACTTC
NA	NA	TRBV19	TRBJ1-1	CASSIQGRIREAFF	TGTGCCAGTAGTATCCAGGGAAGAATTAGGGAAGCTTTCTTT
NA	NA	TRBV19	TRBJ2-3	CASSHPQGDTQYF	TGTGCCAGTAGTCATCCCCAGGGCGATACGCAGTATTTT
NA	NA	TRBV5-4	TRBJ2-5	CASSHAAVEIGETQYF	TGTGCCAGCAGCCACGCGGCAGTCGAGATTGGAGAGACCCAGTACTTC
NA	NA	TRBV19	TRBJ2-4	CASSIGGLTRQRKNIQYF	TGTGCCAGTAGTATAGGAGGGCTGACTCGACAACGCAAAAACATTCAGTACTTC
TRBD2	NA	TRBV4-2	TRBJ2-7	CASSQDLPGGPREQYF	TGTGCCAGCAGCCAAGATTTGCCGGGAGGGCCGAGGGAGCAGTACTTC
NA	NA	TRBV24-1	TRBJ2-7	CATAGTDSYEQYF	TGTGCCACCGCCGGGACTGACTCCTACGAGCAGTACTTC
NA	NA	TRBV5-1	TRBJ2-5	CASSPDSQETQYF	TGCGCCAGCAGCCCTGACAGTCAAGAGACCCAGTACTTC
NA	NA	TRBV12-3/TRBV12-4	TRBJ1-3	CASRTTGIDTIYF	TGTGCCAGCAGAACAACAGGGATAGACACCATATATTTT